Below, 5 T cell receptor beta chains from the same sample are listed, as sequenced in a study of memory CD4+ T cells and cytomegalovirus serostatus. Single viable CD3+CD4+CD8-CD45RO+ cells were sorted as the memory CD4+ T cells. Profiled with immunoSEQ multiplex PCR; TCRdb holds only in-frame clones, not every one. The table shows 25,000 to 30,000 clones, with approximately 71% occurring only once. Sequenced: memory CD4+ T cells from blood. All receptors come from an adult in good health and CMV-seronegative.

The rearrangement joins TRBV11-3 to TRBJ2-3; D is undetermined. Germline V gene sequence: CDR1 SGHNT, CDR2 YENEEA. Trimming left V 3 bases short and J 0 bases short, with 13 bases between. The CDR3 covers 16 residues. CDR3 amino acids: CASSFTHDTSTDTQYF. DNA for the CDR3: TGTGCCAGCAGCTTTACTCACGACACTAGCACAGATACGCAGTATTTT.

The V gene is TRBV11-2, the J gene TRBJ2-2; 13 nucleotides agree with TRBD2. The CDR3 has 17 amino acids. The ends lost 5 bases at V and 8 bases at J; junction bases unmatched: 11. CDR1 SGHAT and CDR2 FQNNGV come from the germline V gene. Here the CDR3 DNA reads TGTGCCAGCAGCCTACACCAGGGACTAGCGGGGTTGGGGGAGCTGTTTTTT. Translated: CASSLHQGLAGLGELFF.

This chain joins TRBV27 and TRBJ2-7; 7 bases are shared with TRBD1. This CDR3 spans 15 amino acids. Germline CDR1 is MNHEY and CDR2 is SMNVEV (reference sequence). V was pared by 5 bases and J by 1 base, with 8 bases of the junction left unmatched. As DNA, the CDR3 is TGTGCCAGCAGTCGCTCACAGGGGCGATCCTACGAGCAGTACTTC. Translating gives CASSRSQGRSYEQYF.

V is TRBV7-8 and J is TRBJ2-5; D could derive from TRBD1 or TRBD2 (7 bases each). The CDR3 is 15 residues long. With 5 bases removed from V and 2 bases from J, the gap between germline ends came to 15 bases. Germline V gene lookup returns CDR1 SGHVS and CDR2 FQNEAQ. CDR3: CASSTRGRGQETQYF. The CDR3 DNA reads as TGTGCCAGCAGCACAAGGGGGCGGGGGCAAGAGACCCAGTACTTC. The entire variable domain, with the rest obtained from reference TRBV7-8 and TRBJ2-5, is as follows: GAGVSQSPRYKVAKRGQDVALRCDPISGHVSLFWYQQALGQGPEFLTYFQNEAQLDKSGLPSDRFFAERPEGSVSTLKIQRTQQEDSAVYLCASSTRGRGQETQYFGPGTRLLVL.

The genes are TRBV18 and TRBJ1-1; the D gene is possibly TRBD1 (5 bases). Trimming shortened V by 4 bases and J by 1 base, and 7 bases separated the two germline ends. Germline V gene lookup returns CDR1 KGHSH and CDR2 LQKENI. The CDR3 has 13 residues. CDR3 nucleotides: TGTGCCAGCTCACTGGGGCAGAACACTGAAGCTTTCTTT. Its translation: CASSLGQNTEAFF. The variable domain in full, with the rest retrieved from reference TRBV18 and TRBJ1-1, is NAGVMQNPRHLVRRRGQEARLRCSPMKGHSHVYWYRQLPEEGLKFMVYLQKENIIDESGMPKERFSAEFPKEGPSILRIQQVVRGDSAAYFCASSLGQNTEAFFGQGTRLTVV.